The 20 T cell receptor beta chains in this list originate from one sample, sequenced in a study of T-cell memory formation after mild COVID-19. Using its own MiXCR run on the 5' RACE reads, TCRdb lists one record per CDR3 protein. The sample consists of about 35,000 distinct CDR3 sequences, roughly 21% of them appearing once. The sequencing input was PBMCs or a T cell subset sorted from them (not recorded which). Every receptor here comes from an adult who had mild COVID-19 (a few samples of this study predate the infection). Cell type and time point are not known.

The chain is built from TRBV6-5 and TRBJ2-7; 10 bases match TRBD1. J lost 2 bases, V lost 4 bases, and 2 bases had no gene match. CDR1 is MNHEY, CDR2 SVGAGI, per germline. This CDR3 contains 14 residues. CDR3 protein: CASSFGTGAYEQYF. CDR3 in DNA: TGTGCCAGCAGTTTCGGGACAGGGGCCTACGAGCAGTACTTC.

Many counts were recorded for this clonotype. V gene TRBV15 combines with J gene TRBJ2-6; 12 positions agree with TRBD1. V dropped 1 base and J dropped 2; count of bases not matched to a gene: 6. Germline CDR1 reads LNHNV; CDR2 reads YYDKDF (reference sequence). CDR3 size: 19 residues. Here the CDR3 DNA reads TGTGCCACCAGCAGAGCCCGGGACAGGGGGCGGCCTGGGGCCAACGTCCTGACTTTC. As protein: CATSRARDRGRPGANVLTF. The entire variable domain, with the rest obtained from reference TRBV15 and TRBJ2-6, is as follows: DAMVIQNPRYQVTQFGKPVTLSCSQTLNHNVMYWYQQKSSQAPKLLFHYYDKDFNNEADTPDNFQSRRPNTSFCFLDIRSPGLGDTAMYLCATSRARDRGRPGANVLTFGAGSRLTVL.

This clonotype was picked up many times. V gene TRBV11-2 combines with J gene TRBJ1-6, with TRBD1 as a possible D gene (6 bases). The germline V and J ends were trimmed by 3 bases and 6 bases, with 15 bases remaining between them. This CDR3 spans 16 amino acids. CDR1 and CDR2 from the germline V gene are SGHAT and FQNNGV. The DNA for the CDR3 is TGTGCCAGCAGCTTGTTTGGAGGGACAATTAATTCACCCCTCCACTTT. Translating gives CASSLFGGTINSPLHF.

This clonotype was found a few times. The V and J genes are TRBV10-2 and TRBJ1-2; the match to TRBD1 covers 8 bases. With 7 bases clipped from V and 4 bases from J, the junction kept 11 bases outside the gene matches. The CDR3 runs 15 residues. Germline V lookup: CDR1 WSHSY, CDR2 SAAADI. Written as DNA, the CDR3 is TGCGCCAGCACTAACGGACAGGGAGGCTCCTATGGCTACACCTTC. Its translation: CASTNGQGGSYGYTF.

This clonotype showed up many times. The chain joins TRBV2 to TRBJ2-2, with 10 bases fitting TRBD2. The CDR3 is made up of 15 amino acids. The V and J ends lost 5 bases and 7 bases, in that order; junction bases with no gene match: 7. The germline V gene has CDR1 SNHLY and CDR2 FYNNEI. The DNA for the CDR3 is TGTGCCAGCAGTTTTAGCGGGGGGAACCTCGGGGAGCTGTTTTTT. Its protein product is CASSFSGGNLGELFF.

This clonotype occurred many times. This chain connects TRBV29-1 to TRBJ1-2, with 10 bases fitting TRBD1. The germline V gene has CDR1 SQVTM and CDR2 ANQGSEA. The CDR3 contains 12 residues. V dropped 6 bases and J dropped 3; count of bases not matched to a gene: 1. The CDR3 DNA reads as TGCAGCGTCGGGACAGGGGACTATGGCTACACCTTC. Encoded protein: CSVGTGDYGYTF.

This clonotype was seen at least ten times. This rearrangement joins TRBV10-2 to TRBJ1-1; D ambiguous. Per germline, CDR1 WSHSY and CDR2 SAAADI. There are 13 residues in the CDR3. V was cut by 4 bases and J by 3 bases, with 9 bases left in between. The CDR3 bases are TGCGCCAGCAGTGTGTATCAGTACACTGAAGCTTTCTTT. Amino acid sequence: CASSVYQYTEAFF.

Note on this clonotype: A clone one base away is much larger, so this may be a read error. This chain links TRBV2 with TRBJ2-4; D perhaps matches TRBD2 (6 bases). The CDR3 is 14 residues long. Germline lookup yields CDR1 SNHLY and CDR2 FYNNEI. V lost 5 bases to trimming and J lost 5 bases, with 13 bases between them. The CDR3 DNA sequence: TGTGCCAGCAGTTCGACTAGAGGGGAAAACATTCAGTACTTC. Its protein product is CASSSTRGENIQYF.

This clonotype was seen many times. This chain links TRBV20-1 with TRBJ1-2; D unclear. The CDR3 consists of 10 residues. Trimming took 1 base from V and 6 from J, leaving 3 bases between them. Germline-derived CDR1 and CDR2 are DFQATT and SNEGSKA (reference sequence). The CDR3 nucleotides read TGCAGTGCTAGAGTTAATGGCTACACCTTC. Its translation: CSARVNGYTF.

The chain carries TRBV6-2 or TRBV6-3 and TRBJ2-1; possibly TRBD2 for D (6 bases). This CDR3 contains 16 residues. V was clipped by 6 bases and J by 0 bases, with 15 bases between them. Germline V CDR1 and CDR2: MNHEY, SVGEGT. CDR3 sequence reads: CASSDPGVGSYNEQFF. The CDR3 DNA is TGTGCCAGCAGCGACCCGGGAGTCGGCTCCTACAATGAGCAGTTCTTC.

The CDR3 region is CASSLRGTEAFF. For the CDR3, the DNA is TGTGCCAGCAGCCTTCGAGGCACTGAAGCTTTCTTT. The chain is built from TRBV7-9 and TRBJ1-1; the D is unclear. Trimming stripped 5 bases from V and 4 bases from J, with 8 bases between. Germline-derived CDR1 and CDR2 are SEHNR and FQNEAQ (reference sequence). The CDR3 contains 12 residues.

There are many counts of this clonotype. This chain uses TRBV5-1 with TRBJ2-3, with 8 bases that match TRBD2. Losses at the gene ends were 5 bases for V and 4 bases for J; bases not matched to a gene: 9. The germline V gene has CDR1 SGHRS and CDR2 YFSETQ. This CDR3 has 15 amino acids. The CDR3 region is CASRMAGGFADTQYF. CDR3 in DNA: TGCGCCAGCAGGATGGCGGGAGGATTCGCAGATACGCAGTATTTT.

This clonotype occurred many times. The chain joins TRBV20-1 to TRBJ2-2, with TRBD2 as a possible D gene (5 bases). CDR1 is DFQATT, CDR2 SNEGSKA, per germline (reference sequence). The CDR3 covers 13 residues. The V end lost 5 bases, the J end lost 2 bases, and 9 bases lay between the germline ends. CDR3 loop: CSARRINTGELFF. The CDR3 coding sequence is TGCAGTGCTCGGAGGATAAACACCGGGGAGCTGTTTTTT.

This clonotype has ten or more counts. The CDR3 sequence: CATRKDRGTYNEQFF. The CDR3 DNA reads TGTGCCACCAGGAAAGACAGGGGCACCTACAATGAGCAGTTCTTC. The gene calls are TRBV24-1 and TRBJ2-1, with 8 bases identical to TRBD1. The germline CDR1 and CDR2 sequences are KGHDR and SFDVKD. The CDR3 consists of 15 residues. V shed 7 bases and J 2 bases; nucleotides not matched to a gene: 6.

The sample holds many counts of this clonotype. The chain uses TRBV3-1 and TRBJ2-5; 9 bases match TRBD2. CDR3 size: 18 residues. V trimming: 0 bases; J trimming: 5 bases; junction bases outside the gene matches: 13. The germline gives CDR1 LGHDT, CDR2 YNNKEL (reference sequence). CDR3 sequence reads: CASSQEAGASGVRETQYF. The CDR3 DNA sequence: TGTGCCAGCAGCCAAGAGGCTGGGGCTAGCGGGGTCCGGGAGACCCAGTACTTC.

This clonotype rates as medium-sized. V is TRBV12-3 or TRBV12-4 and J is TRBJ2-2; TRBD1 aligns across 8 bases. The CDR3 is 15 amino acids. The ends lost 5 bases at V and 7 bases at J; junction bases unmatched: 9. The CDR3 sequence is CASSPGTGTGGELFF. The CDR3 DNA reads TGTGCCAGCAGTCCCGGGACAGGTACCGGCGGGGAGCTGTTTTTT.

This clonotype was picked up many times. CDR3 nucleotide sequence: TGTGCCAGCAGTGAATCCGGGACAGGGGGGGATACGCAGTATTTT. Translation gives CASSESGTGGDTQYF. The rearrangement joins TRBV25-1 to TRBJ2-3; 11 positions match TRBD1. Trimming at V came to 1 base and at J to 6 bases, leaving 3 bases not matched to a gene. The germline V gene encodes CDR1 MGHDK and CDR2 SYGVNS. This CDR3 spans 15 amino acids.

This clonotype appeared many times. The chain combines TRBV14 with TRBJ1-1; 10 bases are shared with TRBD1. Germline V gene sequence: CDR1 SGHDN, CDR2 FVKESK. J was trimmed by 0 bases and V by 4 bases; bases with no gene match: 11. The CDR3 covers 18 residues. The CDR3 sequence: CASSLSGTGVRLNTEAFF. CDR3 DNA: TGTGCCAGCAGCCTTAGTGGGACAGGGGTACGTTTGAACACTGAAGCTTTCTTT.

Many counts were recorded for this clonotype. This sequence joins TRBV27 and TRBJ2-3; D remains ambiguous. V was trimmed by 2 bases and J by 7 bases, leaving 10 bases between them. The CDR3 contains 13 residues. CDR1 is MNHEY and CDR2 is SMNVEV in the germline V gene (reference sequence). DNA for the CDR3: TGTGCCAGCAGTTTAGGTCTGGTCTATACGCAGTATTTT. It translates to CASSLGLVYTQYF.

This clonotype was observed at least ten times. This rearrangement joins TRBV20-1 to TRBJ2-3; tentative D call: TRBD2 (5 bases). With 6 bases removed from V and 6 bases from J, the gap between germline ends came to 10 bases. The germline V gene has CDR1 DFQATT and CDR2 SNEGSKA (reference sequence). The CDR3 sequence is 11 residues long. CDR3 sequence (DNA): TGCAGTGCCAAGATAGCGGATACGCAGTATTTT. Residues: CSAKIADTQYF.